Presented here are 13 T cell receptor beta chains from one specimen sequenced in a study of PD-1 blockade in classical Hodgkin lymphoma. Libraries were prepared by immunoSEQ multiplex PCR; TCRdb keeps only in-frame clonotypes and omits some of them. The repertoire consists of 25,000 to 30,000 clones, with about 81% occurring once and the leading ten covering roughly 33%. No patient escaped relapse after autologous stem cell transplantation, and brentuximab vedotin exposure varied. The source was peripheral blood mononuclear cells (PBMCs), collected before the second cycle of nivolumab. The source of these receptors is a human donor with classical Hodgkin lymphoma.

This sequence joins TRBV6-4 and TRBJ1-2, with 10 positions matching TRBD1. The CDR3 sequence is 15 residues long. Germline V gene lookup returns CDR1 MRHNA and CDR2 SNTAGT. The trim removed 7 bases at V and 2 bases at J, leaving 7 bases unmatched. For the CDR3, the DNA is TGTGCCAGCATCTTCCCGGGACAGGGGAACTATGGCTACACCTTC. Its protein product is CASIFPGQGNYGYTF.

V gene TRBV7-9 combines with J gene TRBJ1-1, with TRBD1 identical over 8 bases. CDR1 SEHNR and CDR2 FQNEAQ come from the germline V gene (reference sequence). The CDR3 covers 15 residues. V gave up 5 bases and J gave up 5 bases; unmatched junction bases: 10. The chain's CDR3 is CASSPRDRRSTEAFF. CDR3 nucleotides: TGTGCCAGCAGCCCCCGGGACAGGAGGAGTACTGAAGCTTTCTTT.

A remark on this clone: A read error may account for a junction end that differs from germline. The CDR3 here is CASSLVASSTLYEQYF. Written as DNA, the CDR3 is TGTGCCAGCAGCTTGGTCGCGTCCTCGACCCTGTACGAGCAGTACTTC. J is TRBJ2-5 and V is TRBV5-1; D remains unclear. The DNA end lines up better with TRBJ2-7; the J call may be wrong. Germline values: CDR1 SGHRS, CDR2 YFSETQ. This CDR3 has 16 amino acids.

This chain joins TRBV9 and TRBJ1-2; perhaps TRBD1 as D (6 bases). The CDR3 spans 13 residues. Germline V lookup: CDR1 SGDLS, CDR2 YYNGEE. V was cut by 6 bases and J by 2 bases, with 11 bases left in between. The CDR3 bases are TGTGCCAGCACACCAACAGGGAACTATGGCTACACCTTC. Its translation: CASTPTGNYGYTF.

CDR3 loop: CASSPGTGYGYTF. In nucleotides, the CDR3 is TGTGCCAGCTCACCCGGGACAGGGTACGGCTACACCTTC. The rearrangement uses TRBV18 and TRBJ1-2, with 9 bases fitting TRBD1. V was pared by 3 bases and J by 8 bases, with 4 bases of the junction left unmatched. This CDR3 has 13 amino acids. Germline CDR1 reads KGHSH; CDR2 reads LQKENI.

The rearrangement links TRBV7-2 to TRBJ2-3; the D is unclear. The CDR3 contains 14 residues. Germline assignment: CDR1 SGHTA and CDR2 FQGNSA. With 0 bases removed from V and 0 bases from J, the gap between germline ends came to 4 bases. CDR3 sequence reads: CASSLAVSTDTQYF. CDR3 coding DNA: TGTGCCAGCAGCTTAGCGGTGAGCACAGATACGCAGTATTTT.

This clone was counted between two and nine times. This chain uses TRBV27 with TRBJ1-3, with 8 bases identical to TRBD1. V was pared by 4 bases and J by 4 bases, with 9 bases of the junction left unmatched. Germline V gene data show CDR1 as MNHEY and CDR2 as SMNVEV (reference sequence). The CDR3 sequence is 16 residues long. CDR3 sequence: CASSSGQGRRGNTIYF. The CDR3 nucleotides read TGTGCCAGCAGTTCTGGACAGGGAAGGCGCGGAAACACCATATATTTT.

The rearrangement joins TRBV7-7 to TRBJ2-3; TRBD1 agrees at 7 bases. Trimming took 5 bases from V and 4 from J; bases not matched to a gene: 6. CDR1 is SSHAT, CDR2 FNYEAQ, per germline (reference sequence). The CDR3 is 14 residues long. The CDR3 reads CASSLRQGADTQYF. In DNA form, the CDR3 reads TGTGCCAGCAGCCTCCGACAGGGCGCAGATACGCAGTATTTT.

Only a few counts were recorded for this clone. The chain employs TRBV7-9 and TRBJ1-5; the D is unclear. The ends were cut back, 4 bases at V and 1 base at J, with 11 bases in the middle. CDR1 SEHNR and CDR2 FQNEAQ come from the germline V gene (reference sequence). CDR3 size: 15 residues. CDR3 residues: CASSSGMDSNQPQHF. The CDR3 DNA reads TGTGCCAGCAGCTCCGGGATGGACAGCAATCAGCCCCAGCATTTT.

This chain uses TRBV5-1 with TRBJ2-3; D not certain. The CDR3 is 15 amino acids. Germline CDR1 SGHRS, CDR2 YFSETQ. V was trimmed by 2 bases and J by 2 bases, leaving 12 bases between them. The CDR3 region has the DNA TGCGCCAGCAGCTTCACCGGGTCCGCCACAGATACGCAGTATTTT. This gives the protein CASSFTGSATDTQYF.

The rearrangement links TRBV7-9 to TRBJ2-3, with 9 bases matching TRBD2. Looked up from germline, CDR1 is SEHNR and CDR2 is FQNEAQ (reference sequence). V gave up 1 base and J gave up 5 bases; unmatched junction bases: 7. The CDR3 extends over 16 amino acids. The CDR3 protein is CASSLGLAGIGDTQYF. The CDR3 DNA sequence: TGTGCCAGCAGCTTAGGGCTAGCGGGAATCGGAGATACGCAGTATTTT.

DNA for the CDR3: TGTGCCAGTAGTACCTCAGGGAGCACTGAAGCTTTCTTT. Residues: CASSTSGSTEAFF. The rearrangement joins TRBV19 to TRBJ1-1; a possible D gene is TRBD1 (5 bases). CDR1 and CDR2 from the germline V gene are LNHDA and SQIVND (reference sequence). The CDR3 runs to 13 residues. Trimming cost V 4 bases and J 4 bases, with 10 bases left between them.

The gene calls are TRBV7-2 and TRBJ2-5; 7 bases line up with TRBD1. Trimming at V came to 2 bases and at J to 2 bases, leaving 2 bases not matched to a gene. Germline CDR1 is SGHTA and CDR2 is FQGNSA. The CDR3 loop spans 14 amino acids. The CDR3 region is CASSLTGEQETQYF. DNA of the CDR3: TGTGCCAGCAGCTTAACAGGGGAACAAGAGACCCAGTACTTC.